These 31 T cell receptor beta chains share one sample of origin, sequenced in a study of blood T cell repertoires in COVID-19. TCRdb keeps only in-frame clones here, not all; method: immunoSEQ multiplex PCR. The table lists about 270,000 clones, around nine tenths of them singletons, with approximately 9.7% in the top ten. The sequenced sample consisted of peripheral blood. The receptors were gathered from a man aged 35-49 years with active or convalescent COVID-19.

The J gene is TRBJ2-7, the V gene TRBV30; weak D call: TRBD2 (6 bases). The CDR3 is 13 residues long. Per germline, CDR1 GTSNPN and CDR2 SVGIG (reference sequence). V was clipped by 0 bases and J by 3 bases, with 9 bases between them. For the CDR3, the DNA is TGTGCCTGGAGTGTTATGGGGGGCTACGAGCAGTACTTC. It is translated as CAWSVMGGYEQYF. Filled out from reference TRBV30 and TRBJ2-7, the complete variable domain reads SQTIHQWPATLVQPVGSPLSLECTVEGTSNPNLYWYRQAAGRGLQLLFYSVGIGQISSEVPQNLSASRPQDRQFILSSKKLLLSDSGFYLCAWSVMGGYEQYFGPGTRLTVT.

The chain joins TRBV2 to TRBJ1-5, with TRBD1 matching over 9 bases. Germline V gene data show CDR1 as SNHLY and CDR2 as FYNNEI. The CDR3 runs 17 residues. The ends lost 2 bases at V and 3 bases at J; junction bases unmatched: 8. CDR3 region: CASSELGGTGLNQPQHF. CDR3 bases: TGTGCCAGCAGTGAATTGGGCGGGACAGGGCTCAATCAGCCCCAGCATTTT.

This clone was counted once. V is TRBV6-1 and J is TRBJ1-4, with 7 bases that match TRBD1. The CDR3 covers 14 residues. Germline V gene lookup returns CDR1 MNHNS and CDR2 SASEGT. The V and J ends lost 2 bases and 5 bases, in that order; junction bases with no gene match: 2. This chain's CDR3 is CASSENRGNEKLFF. In DNA form, the CDR3 reads TGTGCCAGCAGTGAAAACAGGGGAAATGAAAAACTGTTTTTT.

The chain carries TRBV29-1 and TRBJ2-7, with D tentatively TRBD1 (6 bases). The germline V gene has CDR1 SQVTM and CDR2 ANQGSEA. Trimming pared 4 bases from V and 3 bases from J, leaving 22 bases between. The CDR3 sequence is 16 residues long. The CDR3 reads CSVGYRVGIAGYEQYF. The CDR3, as DNA: TGCAGCGTTGGCTACAGGGTAGGGATAGCAGGCTACGAGCAGTACTTC.

This clone appeared a single time. CDR3 sequence: CASSVGPSGGGTDTQYF. The CDR3 nucleotides read TGTGCCAGCAGCGTAGGGCCTAGCGGGGGGGGGACAGATACGCAGTATTTT. The V and J genes are TRBV9 and TRBJ2-3; 12 bases fit TRBD2. The CDR3 runs to 17 residues. Germline V gives CDR1 SGDLS, CDR2 YYNGEE. The V gene end was trimmed by 0 bases and the J gene end by 3 bases; junction bases not matched to a gene: 5.

This clone turned up a few times. The DNA for the CDR3 is TGTGCCAGCAGCTTAAAATACAGGCCCCCCTACGAGCAGTACTTC. Translated: CASSLKYRPPYEQYF. The V gene is TRBV11-3, the J gene TRBJ2-7; weak D call: TRBD1 (5 bases). V lost 2 bases and J 2 bases, leaving 13 bases between the germline ends. Germline CDR1 reads SGHNT; CDR2 reads YENEEA. The CDR3 totals 15 residues.

This clone was seen a handful of times. The V call is TRBV18, the J call TRBJ1-2; D unclear. Germline lookup yields CDR1 KGHSH and CDR2 LQKENI. This CDR3 contains 15 residues. V was cut by 4 bases and J by 2 bases, with 14 bases left in between. The CDR3 loop is CASSQVGGGNYGYTF. The CDR3, as DNA: TGTGCCAGCTCACAAGTAGGCGGCGGGAACTATGGCTACACCTTC.

This clone was counted a single time. The chain employs TRBV29-1 and TRBJ2-5, with 7 bases fitting TRBD2. Germline assignment: CDR1 SQVTM and CDR2 ANQGSEA. V dropped 6 bases and J dropped 5; count of bases not matched to a gene: 3. The CDR3 contains 11 residues. CDR3 coding DNA: TGCAGCGTGGGGGAGGGTGAGACCCAGTACTTC. This sequence encodes CSVGEGETQYF.

The chain links TRBV7-3 to TRBJ2-7; 14 bases agree with TRBD2. The V segment lost 1 base and the J segment 5 bases; nucleotides outside the gene matches: 7. The germline gives CDR1 SGHTA, CDR2 FQGTGA. The CDR3 spans 17 residues. CDR3 bases: TGTGCCAGCAGCTTAAACCCCGGACTAGCGGGAGGAAACGAGCAGTACTTC. Amino acid sequence: CASSLNPGLAGGNEQYF.

V is TRBV29-1 and J is TRBJ2-7, with D maybe TRBD1 (6 bases). Germline V gene lookup returns CDR1 SQVTM and CDR2 ANQGSEA. V lost 6 bases and J 3 bases, leaving 12 bases between the germline ends. The CDR3 spans 12 residues. The CDR3 region is CSVRPDSYEQYF. CDR3 DNA sequence: TGCAGCGTACGCCCGGACAGCTACGAGCAGTACTTC.

The rearrangement uses TRBV5-4 and TRBJ2-3, with 7 bases fitting TRBD2. Germline trimming cut 4 bases from V and 4 bases from J; bases unmatched to any gene: 12. The CDR3 has 16 amino acids. Germline lookup yields CDR1 SGHNT and CDR2 YYREEE (reference sequence). Here the CDR3 reads CASSHLAGYSADTQYF. The CDR3 DNA reads as TGTGCCAGCAGCCACTTAGCGGGCTACTCGGCAGATACGCAGTATTTT.

This chain connects TRBV9 to TRBJ2-1; a possible D gene is TRBD1 (5 bases). This CDR3 region has 14 residues. V lost 4 bases and J 1 base, leaving 9 bases between the germline ends. CDR1 SGDLS and CDR2 YYNGEE come from the germline V gene. In DNA form, the CDR3 reads TGTGCCAGCAGCATGCAGGGATCCTACAATGAGCAGTTCTTC. This translates into CASSMQGSYNEQFF.

J is TRBJ2-1 and V is TRBV9, with TRBD1 matching 8 bases. Germline assignment: CDR1 SGDLS and CDR2 YYNGEE. The CDR3 runs 20 residues. Unmatched junction bases numbered 18, after V lost 0 bases and J lost 4 bases. The CDR3 spells CASSVGTVGRGLSRYNEQFF. Here the CDR3 DNA reads TGTGCCAGCAGCGTAGGGACAGTGGGCAGGGGGCTGTCAAGGTACAATGAGCAGTTCTTC. The full variable domain, in which reference TRBV9 and TRBJ2-1 provide the parts outside the CDR3, is DSGVTQTPKHLITATGQRVTLRCSPRSGDLSVYWYQQSLDQGLQFLIQYYNGEERAKGNILERFSAQQFPDLHSELNLSSLELGDSALYFCASSVGTVGRGLSRYNEQFFGPGTRLTVL.

This chain's CDR3 is CASSVTLAGGEKQFF. CDR3 coding DNA: TGTGCCAGCAGCGTTACCCTAGCGGGAGGGGAGAAACAGTTCTTC. This chain links TRBV7-3 with TRBJ2-1; 12 bases line up with TRBD2. The CDR3 is 15 residues long. Germline V gene data show CDR1 as SGHTA and CDR2 as FQGTGA. After removal of 5 bases from V and 13 bases from J, the junction contained 12 bases not matched to a gene.

The CDR3 nucleotides read TGCGCCAGCAGCGAACAGGGGTTTCCCTCCGAGCAGTACTTC. It specifies CASSEQGFPSEQYF. The chain joins TRBV5-1 to TRBJ2-7, with 7 positions matching TRBD1. V gave up 4 bases and J gave up 6 bases; unmatched junction bases: 10. Germline V gene lookup returns CDR1 SGHRS and CDR2 YFSETQ. The CDR3 extends over 14 amino acids. Filled out from reference TRBV5-1 and TRBJ2-7, the complete variable domain reads KAGVTQTPRYLIKTRGQQVTLSCSPISGHRSVSWYQQTPGQGLQFLFEYFSETQRNKGNFPGRFSGRQFSNSRSEMNVSTLELGDSALYLCASSEQGFPSEQYFGPGTRLTVT.

The chain recombines TRBV7-9 with TRBJ2-7; TRBD2 matches 8 bases. CDR3 length equals 15 residues. CDR1 and CDR2 from the germline V gene are SEHNR and FQNEAQ (reference sequence). V lost 3 bases, J lost 1 base, and 5 bases stayed unmatched. The CDR3 here is CASSFSSGLSYEQYF. In DNA, the CDR3 is TGTGCCAGCAGCTTTTCTAGCGGGCTATCCTACGAGCAGTACTTC.

The V and J genes are TRBV4-1 and TRBJ2-1; 8 nucleotides agree with TRBD2. V gave up 6 bases and J gave up 0 bases; unmatched junction bases: 10. The V gene's germline CDR1 is MGHRA and CDR2 YSYEKL. The CDR3 sequence is 17 residues long. The CDR3 nucleotides are TGCGCCAGCAGTCGTAGCGGGACGCCCAGCTCCTACAATGAGCAGTTCTTC. The encoded protein is CASSRSGTPSSYNEQFF.

The V call is TRBV29-1, the J call TRBJ2-7, with D perhaps TRBD2 (5 bases). V was shortened by 7 bases and J by 6 bases, with 19 bases between the two germline ends. The germline gives CDR1 SQVTM, CDR2 ANQGSEA. The CDR3 loop spans 13 amino acids. The CDR3 protein is CSGAGPSSIEQYF. CDR3 DNA: TGCAGCGGGGCGGGCCCGTCAAGCATCGAGCAGTACTTC.

The chain uses TRBV7-3 and TRBJ1-6; 8 bases are a match to TRBD1. CDR1 SGHTA and CDR2 FQGTGA come from the germline V gene. The length of the CDR3 is 15 residues. J was trimmed by 9 bases and V by 3 bases; bases with no gene match: 7. The CDR3 spells CASSFRDRGGSPLHF. The CDR3 DNA reads as TGTGCCAGCAGCTTCCGAGACAGGGGTGGTTCACCCCTCCACTTT. Supplemented by reference TRBV7-3 and TRBJ1-6, the full variable domain reads GAGVSQTPSNKVTEKGKYVELRCDPISGHTALYWYRQSLGQGPEFLIYFQGTGAADDSGLPNDRFFAVRPEGSVSTLKIQRTERGDSAVYLCASSFRDRGGSPLHFGNGTRLTVT.

The chain recombines TRBV5-4 with TRBJ2-1; D not certain. The V gene's germline CDR1 is SGHNT and CDR2 YYREEE (reference sequence). V was shortened by 3 bases and J by 6 bases, with 16 bases between the two germline ends. This CDR3 comprises 15 residues. The CDR3 region is CASSSSGTAGNEQFF. In DNA, the CDR3 is TGTGCCAGCAGCTCTTCCGGTACCGCCGGCAATGAGCAGTTCTTC.

The V and J genes are TRBV9 and TRBJ1-1, with D possibly being TRBD1 (6 bases). Germline V CDR1 and CDR2: SGDLS, YYNGEE. This CDR3 comprises 15 residues. Between the trimmed V and J ends, which lost 3 bases and 1 base, there was a span of 13 bases. CDR3 sequence: CASSASPTGNTEAFF. CDR3 nucleotide sequence: TGTGCCAGCAGCGCCTCTCCGACAGGGAACACTGAAGCTTTCTTT.

The chain carries TRBV9 and TRBJ2-7, with a tentative D call TRBD2 (6 bases). CDR3 length: 15 residues. Trimming shortened V by 0 bases and J by 4 bases, and 14 bases separated the two germline ends. Germline V gene sequence: CDR1 SGDLS, CDR2 YYNGEE. The CDR3 bases are TGTGCCAGCAGCGTAGGGGCAGGAGGGCTGTACGAGCAGTACTTC. The encoded protein is CASSVGAGGLYEQYF.

The chain recombines TRBV10-3 with TRBJ2-7; 7 nucleotides line up with TRBD1. V dropped 10 bases and J dropped 2; count of bases not matched to a gene: 5. This CDR3 has 12 amino acids. Germline V gene data show CDR1 as ENHRY and CDR2 as SYGVKD. The CDR3 loop reads CAKGDSPYEQYF. CDR3 nucleotide sequence: TGTGCCAAGGGGGACAGTCCCTACGAGCAGTACTTC.

This sequence joins TRBV13 and TRBJ1-1, with 8 positions matching TRBD1. This CDR3 comprises 14 residues. Germline V gene sequence: CDR1 PRHDT, CDR2 FYEKMQ (reference sequence). V lost 4 bases to trimming and J lost 6 bases; unmatched junction nucleotides: 7. The CDR3 region is CASSSHQGAAEAFF. For the CDR3, the DNA is TGTGCCAGCAGCTCTCATCAGGGGGCCGCTGAAGCTTTCTTT. The complete variable domain, with remaining parts taken from reference TRBV13 and TRBJ1-1, reads AAGVIQSPRHLIKEKRETATLKCYPIPRHDTVYWYQQGPGQDPQFLISFYEKMQSDKGSIPDRFSAQQFSDYHSELNMSSLELGDSALYFCASSSHQGAAEAFFGQGTRLTVV.

V is TRBV25-1 and J is TRBJ1-2; D is unresolved. Per the germline V gene, CDR1 is MGHDK and CDR2 is SYGVNS. V was clipped by 6 bases and J by 6 bases, with 14 bases between them. This CDR3 is built from 13 residues. The CDR3 DNA sequence: TGTGCCAGCAGCGATGGGCCGAGGGATGGCTACACCTTC. Protein sequence: CASSDGPRDGYTF.

The chain recombines TRBV27 with TRBJ2-2, with D possibly matching TRBD1 (7 bases). The CDR3 totals 16 residues. Trimming removed 2 bases from V and 5 bases from J, with 15 bases in between. Germline lookup yields CDR1 MNHEY and CDR2 SMNVEV (reference sequence). In nucleotides, the CDR3 is TGTGCCAGCAGTTTAAGGCGGGACAGTGGGACCGGGGAGCTGTTTTTT. Amino acids: CASSLRRDSGTGELFF.

This chain connects TRBV6-5 to TRBJ2-6; D gene uncertain. CDR1 is MNHEY and CDR2 is SVGAGI in the germline V gene. This CDR3 is 14 amino acids long. V was shortened by 7 bases and J by 2 bases, with 9 bases between the two germline ends. The DNA for the CDR3 is TGTGCCAGCATTGGAGTGCCTGGGGCCAACGTCCTGACTTTC. Translated: CASIGVPGANVLTF.

This chain joins TRBV5-1 and TRBJ1-2; 7 nucleotides line up with TRBD1. J lost 2 bases, V lost 1 base, and 8 bases had no gene match. This CDR3 is 16 amino acids long. CDR1 is SGHRS, CDR2 YFSETQ, per germline. CDR3 protein: CASSLYRGTDNYGYTF. The CDR3 nucleotides read TGCGCCAGCAGCTTGTATAGAGGGACAGACAACTATGGCTACACCTTC.

The chain joins TRBV28 to TRBJ2-3, with TRBD1 matching over 10 bases. Germline CDR1 and CDR2: MDHEN and SYDVKM. J was trimmed by 2 bases and V by 5 bases; bases with no gene match: 4. The CDR3 extends over 15 amino acids. DNA for the CDR3: TGTGCCAGCAGTGCCGGGACAGGGGACACAGATACGCAGTATTTT. Encoded protein: CASSAGTGDTDTQYF.

J is TRBJ1-5 and V is TRBV14; maybe TRBD1 (6 bases). Germline V gene data show CDR1 as SGHDN and CDR2 as FVKESK. The germline V and J ends were trimmed by 0 bases and 7 bases, with 7 bases remaining between them. This CDR3 has 13 residues. The CDR3 coding sequence is TGTGCCAGCAGCCAAGATGGGGGCCAGCCCCAGCATTTT. Translating it yields CASSQDGGQPQHF.

This chain connects TRBV28 to TRBJ2-7; D remains unclear. V was cut by 3 bases and J by 3 bases, with 9 bases left in between. CDR1 is MDHEN and CDR2 is SYDVKM in the germline V gene. The CDR3 sequence is 13 residues long. Here the CDR3 DNA reads TGTGCCAGCAGTTTGCTCGCAGGCTACGAGCAGTACTTC. Translating it yields CASSLLAGYEQYF. Looking up the rest from reference TRBV28 and TRBJ2-7 gives the full variable domain: DVKVTQSSRYLVKRTGEKVFLECVQDMDHENMFWYRQDPGLGLRLIYFSYDVKMKEKGDIPEGYSVSREKKERFSLILESASTNQTSMYLCASSLLAGYEQYFGPGTRLTVT.